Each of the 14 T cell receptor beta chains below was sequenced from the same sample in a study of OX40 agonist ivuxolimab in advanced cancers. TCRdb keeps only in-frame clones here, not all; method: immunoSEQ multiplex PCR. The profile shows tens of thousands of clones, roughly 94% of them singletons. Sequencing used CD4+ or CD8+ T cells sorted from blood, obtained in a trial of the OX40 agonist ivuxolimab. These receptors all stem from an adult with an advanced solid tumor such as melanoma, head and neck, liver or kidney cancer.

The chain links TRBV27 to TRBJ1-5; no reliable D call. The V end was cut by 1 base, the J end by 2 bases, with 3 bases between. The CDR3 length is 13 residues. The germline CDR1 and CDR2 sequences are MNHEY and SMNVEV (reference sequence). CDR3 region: CASSLFGNQPQHF. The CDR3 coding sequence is TGTGCCAGCAGTTTATTTGGCAATCAGCCCCAGCATTTT.

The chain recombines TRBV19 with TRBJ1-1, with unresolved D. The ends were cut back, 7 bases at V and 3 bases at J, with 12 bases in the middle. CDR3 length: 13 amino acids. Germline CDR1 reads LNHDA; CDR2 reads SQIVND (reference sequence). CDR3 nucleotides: TGTGCCAGTATTCAAGGCTTATACACTGAAGCTTTCTTT. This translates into CASIQGLYTEAFF.

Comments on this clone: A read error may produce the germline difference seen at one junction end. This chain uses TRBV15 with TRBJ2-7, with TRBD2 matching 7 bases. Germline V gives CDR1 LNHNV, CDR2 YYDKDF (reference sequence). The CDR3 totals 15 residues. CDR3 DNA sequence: TGTGCCACCAGCCGAGAGGGCGGGAGCCTCCCAGGGCAGTACTTC. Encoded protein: CATSREGGSLPGQYF.

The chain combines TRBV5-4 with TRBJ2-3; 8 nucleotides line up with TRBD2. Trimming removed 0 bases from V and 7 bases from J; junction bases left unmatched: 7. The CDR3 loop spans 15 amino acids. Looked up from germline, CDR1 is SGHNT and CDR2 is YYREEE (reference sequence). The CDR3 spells CASSLGAGAPNTQYF. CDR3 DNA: TGTGCCAGCAGCTTGGGAGCGGGAGCCCCCAATACGCAGTATTTT.

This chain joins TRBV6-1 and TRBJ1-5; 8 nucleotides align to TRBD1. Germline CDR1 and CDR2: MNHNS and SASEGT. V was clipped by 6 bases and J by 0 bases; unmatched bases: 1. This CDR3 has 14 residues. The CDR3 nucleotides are TGTGCCAGCAGGGACAGGGTTAGCAATCAGCCCCAGCATTTT. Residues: CASRDRVSNQPQHF.

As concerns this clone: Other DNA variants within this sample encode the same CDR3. CDR3 bases: TGTGCCAGCAGCGTGAACACCGGGGAGCTGTTTTTT. The encoded protein is CASSVNTGELFF. The chain couples TRBV9 to TRBJ2-2; D uncertain. Trimming pared 2 bases from V and 1 base from J, leaving 0 bases between. The CDR3 length is 12 residues. Germline CDR1 and CDR2: SGDLS and YYNGEE.

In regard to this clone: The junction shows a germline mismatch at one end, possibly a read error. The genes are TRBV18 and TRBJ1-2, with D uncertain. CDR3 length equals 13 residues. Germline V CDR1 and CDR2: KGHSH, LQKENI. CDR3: CASSPASRNPLGF. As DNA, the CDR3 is TGTGCCAGCTCACCGGCTAGCCGGAACCCACTAGGTTTC. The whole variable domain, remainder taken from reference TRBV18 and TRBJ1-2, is NAGVMQNPRHLVRRRGQEARLRCSPMKGHSHVYWYRQLPEEGLKFMVYLQKENIIDESGMPKERFSAEFPKEGPSILRIQQVVRGDSAAYFCASSPASRNPLGFGSGTRLTVV.

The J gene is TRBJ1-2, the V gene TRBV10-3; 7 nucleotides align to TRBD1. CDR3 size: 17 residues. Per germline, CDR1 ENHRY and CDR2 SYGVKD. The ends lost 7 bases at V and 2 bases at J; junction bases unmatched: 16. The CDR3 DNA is TGTGCCATCAAAAATAGCCCGGCGCTACAGGGGAACTATGGCTACACCTTC. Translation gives CAIKNSPALQGNYGYTF.

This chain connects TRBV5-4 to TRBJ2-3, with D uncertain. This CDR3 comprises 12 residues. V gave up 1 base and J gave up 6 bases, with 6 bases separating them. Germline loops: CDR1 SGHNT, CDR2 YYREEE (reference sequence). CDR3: CASSLTGDTQYF. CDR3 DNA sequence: TGTGCCAGCAGCTTGACCGGGGATACGCAGTATTTT.

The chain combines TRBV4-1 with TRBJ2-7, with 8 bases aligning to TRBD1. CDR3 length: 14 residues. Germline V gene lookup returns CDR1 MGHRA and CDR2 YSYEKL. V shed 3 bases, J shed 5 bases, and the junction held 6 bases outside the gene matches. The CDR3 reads CASSQAAGGDEQYF. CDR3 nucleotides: TGCGCCAGCAGCCAGGCGGCAGGGGGCGACGAGCAGTACTTC.

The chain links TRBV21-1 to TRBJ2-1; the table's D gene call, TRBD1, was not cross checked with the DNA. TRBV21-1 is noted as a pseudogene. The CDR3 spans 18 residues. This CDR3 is CASSKGFVRQSSYNEQFF. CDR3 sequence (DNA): TGTGCCAGCAGCAAAGGGTTCGTTAGACAGAGCTCCTACAATGAGCAGTTCTTC.

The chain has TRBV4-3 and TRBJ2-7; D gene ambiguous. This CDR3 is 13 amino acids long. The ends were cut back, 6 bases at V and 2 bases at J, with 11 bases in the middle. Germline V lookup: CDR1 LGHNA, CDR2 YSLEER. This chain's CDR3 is CASSPWHPYEQYF. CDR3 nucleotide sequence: TGCGCCAGCAGTCCATGGCACCCCTACGAGCAGTACTTC.

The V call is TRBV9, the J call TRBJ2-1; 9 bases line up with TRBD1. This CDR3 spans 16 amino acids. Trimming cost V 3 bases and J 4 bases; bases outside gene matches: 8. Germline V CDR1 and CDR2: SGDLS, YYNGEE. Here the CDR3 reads CASSGGTGTGYNEQFF. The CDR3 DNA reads TGTGCCAGCAGCGGTGGAACCGGGACAGGGTACAATGAGCAGTTCTTC.

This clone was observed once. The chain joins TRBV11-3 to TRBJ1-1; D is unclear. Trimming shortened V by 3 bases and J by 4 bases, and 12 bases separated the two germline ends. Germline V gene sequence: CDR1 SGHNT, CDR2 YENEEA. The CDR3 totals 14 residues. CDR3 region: CASSFRTMATEAFF. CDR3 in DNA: TGTGCCAGCAGCTTCCGGACTATGGCCACTGAAGCTTTCTTT.